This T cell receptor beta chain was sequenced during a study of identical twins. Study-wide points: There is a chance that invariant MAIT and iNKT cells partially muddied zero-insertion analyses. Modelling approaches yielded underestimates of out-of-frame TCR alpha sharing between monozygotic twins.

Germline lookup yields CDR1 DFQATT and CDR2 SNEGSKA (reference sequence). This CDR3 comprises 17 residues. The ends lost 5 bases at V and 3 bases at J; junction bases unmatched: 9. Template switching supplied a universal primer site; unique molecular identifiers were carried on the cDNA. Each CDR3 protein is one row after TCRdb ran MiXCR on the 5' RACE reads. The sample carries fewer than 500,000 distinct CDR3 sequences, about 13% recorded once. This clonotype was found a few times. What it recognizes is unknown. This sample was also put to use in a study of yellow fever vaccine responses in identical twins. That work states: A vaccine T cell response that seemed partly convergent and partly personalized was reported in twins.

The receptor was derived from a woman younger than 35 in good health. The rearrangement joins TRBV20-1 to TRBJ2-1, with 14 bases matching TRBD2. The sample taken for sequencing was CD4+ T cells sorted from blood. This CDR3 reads CSADGTSGSNGYNEQFF. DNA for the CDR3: TGCAGTGCTGATGGGACTAGCGGGAGTAATGGCTACAATGAGCAGTTCTTC.